Shown below are 28 T cell receptor beta chains from a single sample sequenced in a study of regulatory T cells in long-lasting Graves disease. Time point of the sample: newly diagnosed GD, antithyroid drugs for less than 3 months. PBMCs were the source of the RNA used for TCR sequencing. According to the study, TCR beta libraries were built with iRepertoire HTBI primers and CDR3-region Arm-PCR. TCRdb recomputed calls from the multiplex PCR reads with MiXCR, one row per CDR3 protein. The sample records around 250,000 distinct CDR3 sequences, 15% to 20% being singletons. These records were also assigned to another study, of T cells in Graves' hyperthyroidism and ophthalmopathy.

The sequencing here drew on peripheral blood mononuclear cells (PBMCs), taken at new diagnosis, from a patient treated with antithyroid drugs. The receptor set was obtained from a woman aged 25 to 45 with Graves disease.

In this sample, this clonotype turned up many times. The CDR3 sequence is CASSLLAGGAYEQYF. The CDR3 DNA sequence: TGCGCCAGCAGCTTACTAGCGGGGGGCGCCTACGAGCAGTACTTC. The chain joins TRBV5-1 to TRBJ2-7; 12 bases map to TRBD2. The CDR3 sequence is 15 residues long. V lost 2 bases to trimming and J lost 2 bases; unmatched junction nucleotides: 2. CDR1 is SGHRS, CDR2 YFSETQ, per germline.

This clonotype was detected ten times or more. The genes are TRBV9 and TRBJ2-1, with D perhaps matching TRBD2 (5 bases). The V and J ends lost 0 bases and 0 bases respectively, with 19 bases between them. Per the germline V gene, CDR1 is SGDLS and CDR2 is YYNGEE. There are 19 residues in the CDR3. CDR3 sequence reads: CASSVVLGRGLSSYNEQFF. The CDR3 bases are TGTGCCAGCAGCGTAGTTCTTGGGCGCGGGCTCAGCTCCTACAATGAGCAGTTCTTC.

This clonotype was observed a few times. A far larger clone is one nucleotide away, so this likely arose from a read error. J is TRBJ1-5 and V is TRBV5-8; 12 nucleotides match TRBD1. The better agreement between TRBJ2-3 and the DNA end casts doubt on the J call. The CDR3 covers 17 residues. CDR1 and CDR2 (germline): SGHTS, YDEGEE. This CDR3 is CASSPGQGARRYQPQYF. For the CDR3, the DNA is TGTGCCAGCAGCCCGGGACAGGGGGCGCGAAGGTATCAGCCCCAGTATTTT.

Comments on this clonotype: A read error may be the cause here, since a much bigger clone is one base away. The chain joins TRBV19 to TRBJ2-1; D tentatively fits TRBD1 or TRBD2 (5 bases each). Germline V gives CDR1 LNHDA, CDR2 SQIVND (reference sequence). The CDR3 is made up of 17 amino acids. The CDR3 nucleotides read TGTGCCAGTAGTAGACCAACGTTTCGGGGCTCCTACAGTGAGCAGTTCTTC. Protein: CASSRPTFRGSYSEQFF.

Many counts were recorded for this clonotype. This chain uses TRBV20-1 with TRBJ1-2; D perhaps matches TRBD1 (6 bases). The germline V gene encodes CDR1 DFQATT and CDR2 SNEGSKA (reference sequence). V was cut by 4 bases and J by 0 bases, with 9 bases left in between. The CDR3 covers 13 residues. The DNA of the CDR3 is TGCAGTGCTATCCGGACAGCTAACTATGGCTACACCTTC. Its translation: CSAIRTANYGYTF.

Worth noting for this clonotype: The junction departs from the called germline gene at one end, perhaps through a read error. This chain links TRBV7-2 with TRBJ1-5, with D maybe TRBD1 (6 bases). This CDR3 spans 15 amino acids. Germline lookup yields CDR1 SGHTA and CDR2 FQGNSA. CDR3 sequence: CASSLGGLSNRPQHF. DNA for the CDR3: TGTGCCAGCAGCTTAGGGGGGCTGAGCAATCGGCCCCAGCATTTT. The variable domain in full, with the rest retrieved from reference TRBV7-2 and TRBJ1-5, is GAGVSQSPSNKVTEKGKDVELRCDPISGHTALYWYRQSLGQGLEFLIYFQGNSAPDKSGLPSDRFSAERTGGSVSTLTIQRTQQEDSAVYLCASSLGGLSNRPQHFGDGTRLSIL.

Comment on this clonotype: This may stem from a read error, because a much larger clone lies one nucleotide away. V is TRBV29-1 and J is TRBJ2-5, with a tentative D call TRBD2 (5 bases). The CDR3 covers 12 residues. Trimming shortened V by 5 bases and J by 1 base, and 8 bases separated the two germline ends. Germline V gene lookup returns CDR1 SQVTM and CDR2 ANQGSEA. The chain's CDR3 is CSVMAGQETQYF. The CDR3 DNA reads as TGCAGCGTTATGGCGGGCCAAGAGACCCAGTACTTC.

Comment on this clonotype: Just one base apart from a much larger clone, this may be a read error. Since the CDR3 does not end with the conserved phenylalanine or tryptophan, this likely comes from a read error. The chain couples TRBV11-2 to TRBJ1-3; no clear D gene. The CDR3 contains 12 residues. Germline CDR1 SGHAT, CDR2 FQNNGV. Trimming removed 2 bases from V and 7 bases from J, with 6 bases in between. DNA of the CDR3: TGTGCCAGCAGCTTAAGTTCTAACACCATATATCTT. It is translated as CASSLSSNTIYL.

In this sample, this clonotype turned up many times. The chain links TRBV12-5 to TRBJ1-2, with unresolved D. The CDR3 totals 13 residues. Germline loops: CDR1 LGHNT, CDR2 FRNRAP. V gave up 6 bases and J gave up 5 bases, with 13 bases separating them. CDR3 residues: CASGRTYEYGYTF. The CDR3 DNA is TGTGCTAGTGGACGGACCTACGAATATGGCTACACCTTC.

On this clonotype: Since a much larger clone is just one base distant, this may be a read error. The rearrangement links TRBV5-4 to TRBJ2-3; the D gene is possibly TRBD2 (7 bases). Germline CDR1 reads SGHNT; CDR2 reads YYREEE (reference sequence). The CDR3 spans 18 residues. This CDR3 reads CASSSPPVRGASIDTQYF. The CDR3 nucleotides are TGTGCCAGCAGCTCCCCCCCAGTTCGGGGGGCCAGCATAGATACGCAGTATTTT.

This chain uses TRBV2 with TRBJ2-1; 10 bases line up with TRBD2. Germline CDR1 reads SNHLY; CDR2 reads FYNNEI. V trimming: 5 bases; J trimming: 9 bases; junction bases outside the gene matches: 13. This CDR3 has 16 residues. The CDR3 DNA follows: TGTGCCAGCAGTCCTCTACGAGCGGGGGGGCTTGGTGAGCAGTTCTTC. Its protein is CASSPLRAGGLGEQFF.

This clonotype was detected ten times or more. This chain uses TRBV7-9 with TRBJ1-2; D gene uncertain. The CDR3 runs to 13 residues. The V gene lost 3 bases and the J gene lost 3 bases, with 8 bases spanning the gap. Germline assignment: CDR1 SEHNR and CDR2 FQNEAQ (reference sequence). The CDR3 bases are TGTGCCAGCAGCTTGGGGAACGACTATGGCTACACCTTC. Translated: CASSLGNDYGYTF.

This clonotype was counted at least ten times. The chain couples TRBV7-2 to TRBJ1-1, with D perhaps TRBD1 (5 bases). CDR3 length: 13 residues. Trimming cost V 5 bases and J 6 bases, with 13 bases left between them. Germline CDR1 SGHTA, CDR2 FQGNSA. Written as DNA, the CDR3 is TGTGCCAGCAGCCTTGGGACTTCCCCTGAAGCTTTCTTT. Protein: CASSLGTSPEAFF.

To note about this clonotype: With a far larger clone one base away, a read error is the likely cause. This is likely a read error, given that the CDR3 carries no conserved phenylalanine or tryptophan at its end. The chain couples TRBV7-9 to TRBJ2-3; TRBD2 is a possible D gene (7 bases). Germline loops: CDR1 SEHNR, CDR2 FQNEAQ (reference sequence). The CDR3 sequence is 17 residues long. V dropped 6 bases and J dropped 2 bases, with 21 bases sitting between them. The CDR3 nucleotides are TGTGCCAGCAGTCCGGCCCGTGGGGGGGGCAACACAGATACGCAGTATATT. Its translation: CASSPARGGGNTDTQYI.

This clonotype came up many times. The chain couples TRBV13 to TRBJ1-2; D gene uncertain. The CDR3 runs 13 residues. The germline V and J ends were trimmed by 3 bases and 3 bases, with 8 bases remaining between them. Germline V gene lookup returns CDR1 PRHDT and CDR2 FYEKMQ (reference sequence). CDR3 nucleotide sequence: TGTGCCAGCAGCTTCGGGGTGGACTATGGCTACACCTTC. It codes for CASSFGVDYGYTF.

There are a few counts of this clonotype. V usage is TRBV6-1 and J usage is TRBJ1-6; no definite D call. Germline V gene data show CDR1 as MNHNS and CDR2 as SASEGT. V was cut by 6 bases and J by 7 bases, with 13 bases left in between. This CDR3 is built from 14 residues. This CDR3 is CASSQKSGNSPLHF. The CDR3 DNA reads TGTGCCAGCAGCCAAAAGTCGGGGAATTCACCCCTCCACTTT.

The table lists this clonotype with many counts. V is TRBV20-1 and J is TRBJ2-1; 7 bases map to TRBD2. This CDR3 has 18 residues. V lost 0 bases, J lost 4 bases, and 15 bases stayed unmatched. Germline V gene lookup returns CDR1 DFQATT and CDR2 SNEGSKA (reference sequence). For the CDR3, the DNA is TGCAGTGCTAGAGATGCGGAGGGTGTGCGGGGGAGGTACAATGAGCAGTTCTTC. Translated, it gives CSARDAEGVRGRYNEQFF.

This clonotype has ten or more counts. At one boundary the junction diverges from the germline segment, which might be a read error. V and J are TRBV7-7 and TRBJ2-1, with D possibly TRBD1 on 5 matching bases. The germline V gene encodes CDR1 SSHAT and CDR2 FNYEAQ (reference sequence). This CDR3 spans 13 amino acids. Here the CDR3 reads CASSLGGRGEQFF. Here the CDR3 DNA reads TGTGCTAGCAGCTTAGGTGGTAGGGGTGAGCAGTTCTTC.

The table lists this clonotype with many counts. The gene calls are TRBV27 and TRBJ1-4; 7 positions match TRBD1. The CDR3 is 16 residues long. Per germline, CDR1 MNHEY and CDR2 SMNVEV (reference sequence). The V gene end was trimmed by 8 bases and the J gene end by 2 bases; junction bases not matched to a gene: 11. The CDR3, as DNA: TGTGCCAGCCGACTCGATACAGGGGTCACTAATGAAAAACTGTTTTTT. Translation: CASRLDTGVTNEKLFF.

Many counts were recorded for this clonotype. The chain uses TRBV3-1 and TRBJ2-6; a weak D match, TRBD1 (6 bases). Germline-derived CDR1 and CDR2 are LGHDT and YNNKEL (reference sequence). CDR3 length: 17 amino acids. V was clipped by 3 bases and J by 0 bases, with 12 bases between them. CDR3 sequence reads: CASSQRTVPSGANVLTF. The CDR3, as DNA: TGTGCCAGCAGCCAGAGGACAGTTCCCTCTGGGGCCAACGTCCTGACTTTC. Together with reference TRBV3-1 and TRBJ2-6, the CDR3 gives the full variable domain: DTAVSQTPKYLVTQMGNDKSIKCEQNLGHDTMYWYKQDSKKFLKIMFSYNNKELIINETVPNRFSPKSPDKAHLNLHINSLELGDSAVYFCASSQRTVPSGANVLTFGAGSRLTVL.

At least ten counts were recorded for this clonotype. The V call is TRBV20-1, the J call TRBJ1-1; possibly TRBD1 for D (6 bases). Per germline, CDR1 DFQATT and CDR2 SNEGSKA (reference sequence). V was shortened by 3 bases and J by 5 bases, with 16 bases between the two germline ends. The CDR3 is 14 residues long. The CDR3 bases are TGCAGTGCTAGTGTAAACAGGGATGGAACTGAAGCTTTCTTT. This translates into CSASVNRDGTEAFF.

As regards this clonotype: Being one base from a much bigger clone, this may be a read error. The chain links TRBV7-9 to TRBJ1-2; D is undetermined. Germline CDR1 reads SEHNR; CDR2 reads FQNEAQ (reference sequence). V was trimmed by 8 bases and J by 4 bases, leaving 14 bases between them. This CDR3 is 13 amino acids long. In DNA form, the CDR3 reads TGTGCCAGCGGCCCCCATCTTCTCTATGGCTACACCTTC. Protein sequence: CASGPHLLYGYTF.

Ten or more counts support this clonotype. The gene calls are TRBV3-1 and TRBJ1-1; D gene unclear. The V and J ends lost 4 bases and 5 bases respectively, with 14 bases between them. Germline loops: CDR1 LGHDT, CDR2 YNNKEL (reference sequence). The CDR3 runs to 14 residues. The CDR3 coding sequence is TGTGCCAGCAGCCCAGACCCGGGAGGTACTGAAGCTTTCTTT. Residues: CASSPDPGGTEAFF.

The chain carries TRBV6-2 or TRBV6-3 and TRBJ2-7, with TRBD1 matching over 7 bases. The CDR3 contains 13 residues. CDR1 MNHEY and CDR2 SVGEGT come from the germline V gene. V trimming: 9 bases; J trimming: 2 bases; junction bases outside the gene matches: 7. CDR3 sequence reads: CASLRDSPYEQYF. CDR3 DNA: TGTGCCAGTCTCCGGGACAGCCCCTACGAGCAGTACTTC.

There are many counts of this clonotype. The chain uses TRBV4-1 and TRBJ1-2; D uncertain. Germline V lookup: CDR1 MGHRA, CDR2 YSYEKL. The CDR3 spans 15 residues. Trimming took 0 bases from V and 6 from J, leaving 14 bases between them. The CDR3 spells CASSQDVRTENGYTF. The CDR3 DNA reads as TGCGCCAGCAGCCAAGATGTAAGGACGGAGAATGGCTACACCTTC.

This clonotype has a count of ten or more. The chain carries TRBV3-1 and TRBJ1-5; a possible D gene is TRBD1 (5 bases). Germline CDR1 reads LGHDT; CDR2 reads YNNKEL (reference sequence). The V end was cut by 5 bases, the J end by 0 bases, with 8 bases between. The CDR3 length is 14 residues. CDR3 DNA sequence: TGTGCCAGCAGCGGGGGTTATAGCAATCAGCCCCAGCATTTT. Translated, it gives CASSGGYSNQPQHF.

This clonotype is medium-sized. The chain combines TRBV11-2 with TRBJ1-1, with D unclear. Germline V gene lookup returns CDR1 SGHAT and CDR2 FQNNGV. The V end lost 3 bases, the J end lost 4 bases, and 9 bases lay between the germline ends. The CDR3 contains 13 residues. The CDR3 is CASSFAGSTEAFF. In DNA form, the CDR3 reads TGTGCCAGCAGCTTTGCGGGGAGCACTGAAGCTTTCTTT.

This clonotype was recorded many times. The chain uses TRBV20-1 and TRBJ2-2, with TRBD2 matching over 9 bases. V lost 0 bases to trimming and J lost 5 bases; unmatched junction nucleotides: 13. The CDR3 is 18 amino acids. CDR1 DFQATT and CDR2 SNEGSKA come from the germline V gene (reference sequence). The CDR3, as DNA: TGCAGTGCTAGAGATCCATTCAGCGGGGGGAAGGTTACCGGGGAGCTGTTTTTT. This sequence encodes CSARDPFSGGKVTGELFF.